This T cell receptor beta chain stems from a study of T cell responses to AZD1222 COVID-19 vaccine listed by TCRdb under 2021. For context, the study as a whole: AZD1222 recipients given second doses at about 4 weeks or at about 12 weeks were pooled, since spike-specific TCR depth and breadth were not found to differ between the two schedules. TCR sequencing covered over 230 trial participants: around 210 given two doses of AZD1222 and about 26 given two doses of MenACWY control vaccine. Trial participants were enrolled by age into subgroups of 18-55, 56-69 and 70-plus years, and about 150, 27 and 61 TCR-sequenced participants, respectively, were included in these subgroups. Study-wide conclusions, independent of this receptor: After two AZD1222 doses, both the breadth and the depth of spike-specific TCRs were significantly higher than at day 0 and than in MenACWY recipients. In the small 56-69-year group, the increase in depth fell short of significance, most likely because of low power. Because no day 14 peak-response samples were available, repertoires were characterized only after the peak T cell response. Conclusions about previously exposed vaccinees are limited because only a handful of AZD1222 recipients were SARS-CoV-2 seropositive at baseline. The vaccine-associated CD4 TCRs covered the entire spike protein, and the dominant responses fell in regions 160-218 and 743-854. Reportedly, close to half of the unique spike-specific TCRs recognized epitopes lying outside the regions that are mutated in the B.1.351 and B.1.1.7 variants. Most participants were white British and females outnumbered males, and the authors suggested that clonal diversity may have been underestimated.

Germline trimming amounts to 4 bases on V and 4 bases on J, with 5 as the count of junction bases outside the gene matches. The germline V gene specifies MDHEN as CDR1 and SYDVKM as CDR2. From cysteine to phenylalanine, the CDR3 is 15 amino acids long. Kept here is only the CDR3 DNA, which spans 45 bases and is read in frame from base 1. The CDR3 regions of human TCRbeta chains were subjected to immunosequencing. Per the authors' processing: Repertoire TCRs were matched against a reference library of SARS-CoV-2-specific TCRs generated with the MIRA antigen-specificity platform. Breadth meant the fraction of unique TCRs that were SARS-CoV-2-associated, whereas depth meant the fraction of total T cells that were SARS-CoV-2-associated. Each spike-specific TCR was assigned to its reactive spike region and to a CD4 or CD8 class using the MIRA data. Log10-transformed breadth and depth values were compared by one-way ANOVA with Sidak's multiple comparisons tests. As stored in TCRdb, this immuneACCESS dataset retains in-frame rearrangements with V and J assigned. A fraction of the clones does not appear; measured against another copy, unresolved V genes explain less than half of the discrepancy, and the remainder lacks a known reason. For V, J and clone size, that table is used; D and trimming come from the DNA. The sample table contains 100,000 to 150,000 clones; only one count was recorded for over 80% of them. The top ten constitute 1.1% of the sample.

A note on this clone: This receptor's antigen is unknown. Base qualities were left out, and no much larger clone turns up one base away.

What this sample's time point label stands for: baseline before first vaccination. Vaccinee samples came from UK trials COV001 and COV002, including a single-blind randomized controlled phase 2/3 trial of AZD1222 (ChAdOx1 nCoV-19) in healthy adults. Trial participant PBMC samples were collected at day 0 and day 28 after the second dose for TCRbeta chain sequencing. Sequenced material: peripheral blood, taken on day 0 of AZD1222 vaccination. The clonotype originates from an adult in good health. The chain couples TRBV28 to TRBJ2-2, with TRBD2 matching 8 junction bases. The DNA sequence is TGTGCCAGCAGTTCCAGCGGGAGCCCCACCGGGGAGCTGTTTTTT. Translated, this is CASSSSGSPTGELFF. Beyond the CDR3, the reference TRBV28 and TRBJ2-2 genes provide the residues; the full variable domain reads: DVKVTQSSRYLVKRTGEKVFLECVQDMDHENMFWYRQDPGLGLRLIYFSYDVKMKEKGDIPEGYSVSREKKERFSLILESASTNQTSMYLCASSSSGSPTGELFFGEGSRLTVL.